This T cell receptor (beta chain) was sequenced during a study of naive and memory T cell subsets. A UMI-containing oligonucleotide was joined by 3' ligation to the TCR cDNA template. This clonotype appeared many times. Four PCR rounds used nested alpha and beta constant region primers plus the SP2 primer. TCRdb analysed the 5' RACE reads with MiXCR anew, one entry per CDR3 protein. Of about 48,000 distinct CDR3 sequences listed, around 4.7% were seen once; the top ten hold around 0.84%. This CDR3 has 18 amino acids. CDR1 and CDR2 (germline): SGHAT, FQNNGV. Deletions cut 3 bases from V and 0 bases from J, with 17 bases between.

The TCR was taken from a female donor in good health. The V and J genes are TRBV11-2 and TRBJ2-2, with no clear D. The CDR3 protein is CASSFFRIDRTNTGELFF. For the CDR3, the DNA is TGTGCCAGCAGCTTCTTTCGTATCGACCGGACGAACACCGGGGAGCTGTTTTTT. Together with reference TRBV11-2 and TRBJ2-2, the CDR3 gives the full variable domain: EAGVAQSPRYKIIEKRQSVAFWCNPISGHATLYWYQQILGQGPKLLIQFQNNGVVDDSQLPKDRFSAERLKGVDSTLKIQPAKLEDSAVYLCASSFFRIDRTNTGELFFGEGSRLTVL.